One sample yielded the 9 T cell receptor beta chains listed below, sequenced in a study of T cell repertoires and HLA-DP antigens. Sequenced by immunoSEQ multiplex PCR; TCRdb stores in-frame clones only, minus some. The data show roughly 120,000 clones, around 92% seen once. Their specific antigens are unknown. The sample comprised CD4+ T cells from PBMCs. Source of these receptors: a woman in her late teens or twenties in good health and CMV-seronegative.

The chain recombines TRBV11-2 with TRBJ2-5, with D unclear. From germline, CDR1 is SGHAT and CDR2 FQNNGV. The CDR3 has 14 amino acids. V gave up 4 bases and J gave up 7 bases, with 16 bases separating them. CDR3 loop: CASSSWAQDGTQYF. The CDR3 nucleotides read TGTGCCAGCAGCTCGTGGGCCCAGGATGGGACCCAGTACTTC.

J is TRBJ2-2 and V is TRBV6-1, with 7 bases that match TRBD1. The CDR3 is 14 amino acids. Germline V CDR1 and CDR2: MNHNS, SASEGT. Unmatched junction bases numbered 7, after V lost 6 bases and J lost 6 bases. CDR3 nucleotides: TGTGCCAGCAGACCGACAGGGACGGCCGGGGAGCTGTTTTTT. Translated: CASRPTGTAGELFF.

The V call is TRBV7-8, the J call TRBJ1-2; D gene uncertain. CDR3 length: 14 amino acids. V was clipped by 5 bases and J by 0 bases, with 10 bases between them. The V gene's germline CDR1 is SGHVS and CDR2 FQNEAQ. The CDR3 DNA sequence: TGTGCCAGCAGCCTGAGGGAGACTAACTATGGCTACACCTTC. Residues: CASSLRETNYGYTF.

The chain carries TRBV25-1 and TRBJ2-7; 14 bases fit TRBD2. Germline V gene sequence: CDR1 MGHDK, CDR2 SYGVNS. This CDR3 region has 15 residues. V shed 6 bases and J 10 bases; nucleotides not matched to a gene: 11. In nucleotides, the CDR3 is TGTGCCAGCAGCCCCCAGCCGGGACTAGCGGGAGTCCAGTACTTC. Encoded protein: CASSPQPGLAGVQYF.

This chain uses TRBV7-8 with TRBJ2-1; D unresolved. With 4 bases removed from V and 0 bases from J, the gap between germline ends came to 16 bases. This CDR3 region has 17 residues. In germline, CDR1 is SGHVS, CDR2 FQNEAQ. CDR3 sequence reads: CASSSYTRRSSYNEQFF. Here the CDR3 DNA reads TGTGCCAGCAGCTCATATACACGCCGGAGCTCCTACAATGAGCAGTTCTTC.

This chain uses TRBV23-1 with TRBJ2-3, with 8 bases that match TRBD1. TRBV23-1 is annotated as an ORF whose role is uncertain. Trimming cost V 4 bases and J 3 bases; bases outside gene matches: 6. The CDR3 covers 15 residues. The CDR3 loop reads CASSPRQGRTDTQYF. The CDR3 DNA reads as TGCGCCAGCAGTCCCCGACAGGGGCGGACAGATACGCAGTATTTT.

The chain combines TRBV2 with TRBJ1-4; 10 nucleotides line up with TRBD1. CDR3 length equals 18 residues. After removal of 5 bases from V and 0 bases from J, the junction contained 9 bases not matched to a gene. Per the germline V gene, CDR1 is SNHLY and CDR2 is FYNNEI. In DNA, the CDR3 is TGTGCCAGCAGTTCGCGACAGGGGGCGAGGGCAACTAATGAAAAACTGTTTTTT. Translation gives CASSSRQGARATNEKLFF.

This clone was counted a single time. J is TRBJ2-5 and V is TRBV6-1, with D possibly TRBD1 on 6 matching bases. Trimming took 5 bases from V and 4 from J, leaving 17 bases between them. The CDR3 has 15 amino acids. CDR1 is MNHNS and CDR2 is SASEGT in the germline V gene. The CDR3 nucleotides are TGTGCCAGCAGTTCGTCGCAGGGGTACGGAGAGACCCAGTACTTC. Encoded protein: CASSSSQGYGETQYF.

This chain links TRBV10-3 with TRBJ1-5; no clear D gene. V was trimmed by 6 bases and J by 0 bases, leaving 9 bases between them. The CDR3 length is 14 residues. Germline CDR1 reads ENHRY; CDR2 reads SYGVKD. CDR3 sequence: CAIRESYSNQPQHF. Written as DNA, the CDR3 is TGTGCCATCAGGGAAAGTTATAGCAATCAGCCCCAGCATTTT.